Listed below are T cell receptor beta chains from one sample, sequenced in a study of blood T cell repertoires in COVID-19. The protocol was immunoSEQ multiplex PCR, while the TCRdb copy is restricted to in-frame clones and leaves out a portion. The sample lists roughly 300,000 clones, approximately 91% occurring once. The sample was PBMCs or T cells enriched from blood (not recorded which). The receptors were gathered from a middle-aged woman with acute COVID-19. Each CDR3 is given with its conserved first and last residue. Each record gives: V gene, clone size, D gene, J gene, CDR3 DNA, CDR3 protein. The D gene is left open where the match is weak. Rows give clone size only sometimes, using once, few, many, or a class for an expanded clone.

TRBV7-8,NA,TRBD1,TRBJ2-7,TGTGCCAGCAGCCCGGCCGGGACAGGGTCGAGGGAGCAGTACTTC,CASSPAGTGSREQYF
TRBV28,few,NA,TRBJ1-5,TGTGCCAGCAGCCGCGGGGGGGGTAGCAATCAGCCCCAGCATTTT,CASSRGGGSNQPQHF
TRBV28,NA,NA,TRBJ2-7,TGTGCCAGCAGCTCCGGACAGTCCTCGGGGTACTTC,CASSSGQSSGYF
TRBV10-2,NA,TRBD1,TRBJ2-7,TGCGCCACCAGGGGGGGGACAGGGGGCTACGAGCAGTACTTC,CATRGGTGGYEQYF
TRBV7-8,NA,NA,TRBJ2-1,TGTGCCAGCAGCCCTATCCCCAGGATTTACAATGAGCAGTTCTTC,CASSPIPRIYNEQFF
TRBV2,NA,TRBD2,TRBJ2-7,TGTGCCAGCAGTGTTGAGCGGGGGGCCACTTCCGAGCAGTACTTC,CASSVERGATSEQYF
TRBV6-6,NA,NA,TRBJ2-7,TGTGCCAGCAGTTACTCGGGAGGGACACCCTACGAGCAGTACTTC,CASSYSGGTPYEQYF
TRBV16,NA,NA,TRBJ2-3,TGTGCCAGCAGCCAATCGGAGGACGGGACTAGCACAGATACGCAGTATTTT,CASSQSEDGTSTDTQYF
TRBV5-1,NA,NA,TRBJ1-5,TGCGCCAGCAGTTTGGACGGAGTCAATCAGCCCCAGCATTTT,CASSLDGVNQPQHF
TRBV5-5,NA,TRBD2,TRBJ2-7,TGTGCCAGCAGCCTGACTAGCGGGGGGACCTACGAGCAGTACTTC,CASSLTSGGTYEQYF
TRBV27,NA,NA,TRBJ2-5,TGTGCCAGCAGTAGGTGGGGGGGCGAAGAGACCCAGTACTTC,CASSRWGGEETQYF
TRBV19,NA,NA,TRBJ2-3,TGTGCCAGTAGTCGACAGAGCGAAACGCAGTATTTT,CASSRQSETQYF
TRBV2,NA,TRBD1,TRBJ1-2,TGTGCCAGCAGTGAAGCTGGACAGGACTACACCTTC,CASSEAGQDYTF
TRBV5-1,NA,NA,TRBJ2-3,TGCGCCAGCAGCTTCAGTCCCGGGTATACGCAGTATTTT,CASSFSPGYTQYF
TRBV6-5,NA,NA,TRBJ1-5,TGTGCCAGCAGGGCAGTGCTCAATCAGCCCCAGCATTTT,CASRAVLNQPQHF
TRBV6-5,once,TRBD2,TRBJ2-7,TGTGCCAGCAGTTACTCGATGGGGCGGGGGGTGTACGAGCAGTACTTC,CASSYSMGRGVYEQYF
TRBV3-1/TRBV3-2,NA,NA,TRBJ2-7,TGTGCCAGCAGCCAAGATCTTAGGGGAACATACGAGCAGTACTTC,CASSQDLRGTYEQYF
TRBV7-2,once,TRBD1,TRBJ1-1,TGTGCCAGCAGCGATCAGGGGGATAGAAACACTGAAGCTTTCTTT,CASSDQGDRNTEAFF
TRBV5-1,NA,NA,TRBJ1-1,TGCGCCAGCAGCTTGATCCAAGGGGCCCCCACTGAAGCTTTCTTT,CASSLIQGAPTEAFF
TRBV19,once,TRBD1,TRBJ2-2,TGTGCCAGCCGGGGACAGGGATACACCGGGGAGCTGTTTTTT,CASRGQGYTGELFF
TRBV29-1,NA,NA,TRBJ1-1,TGCAGCGTCCCGGACAGGAACACTGAAGCTTTCTTT,CSVPDRNTEAFF
TRBV5-6,NA,NA,TRBJ2-7,TGTGCCAGCAGCTTGTTAGGGAGCACCTACGAGCAGTACTTC,CASSLLGSTYEQYF
TRBV9,NA,TRBD1,TRBJ1-6,TGTGCCAGCAGCGTGGAGGGGGCGGATTCACCCCTCCACTTT,CASSVEGADSPLHF
TRBV7-3,NA,NA,TRBJ2-5,TGTGCCAGCCCCGACCAAGAGACCCAGTACTTC,CASPDQETQYF
TRBV5-8,NA,NA,TRBJ2-2,TGTGCCAGCAGCTTGGGCCAGAGGGACACCGGGGAGCTGTTTTTT,CASSLGQRDTGELFF
TRBV4-1,NA,TRBD1,TRBJ1-2,TGCGCCAGCAGCCAAGTCTACCGGGACAGGGTCGGCTACACCTTC,CASSQVYRDRVGYTF
TRBV18,once,TRBD2,TRBJ2-5,TGTGCCAGCTCATTCAACCGGGGGGGCCAGGAGACCCAGTACTTC,CASSFNRGGQETQYF
TRBV6-5,NA,NA,TRBJ1-1,TGTGCCAGCAGTTACGGGGCAGCCTTGGAAGCTTTCTTT,CASSYGAALEAFF
TRBV19,NA,NA,TRBJ1-5,TGTGCCAGCAGACAAGATAGAGACAATCAGCCCCAGCATTTT,CASRQDRDNQPQHF
TRBV7-9,NA,NA,TRBJ1-4,TGTGCCAGCAGCCCCCGGGCAGGGTTTAATGAAAAACTGTTTTTT,CASSPRAGFNEKLFF
TRBV19,NA,TRBD2,TRBJ2-1,TGTGCCAGCGCGGGGGACTACAATGAGCAGTTCTTC,CASAGDYNEQFF
TRBV6-5,NA,NA,TRBJ1-2,TGTGCCAGCAGGGAGGACGGGATCTATGGCTACACCTTC,CASREDGIYGYTF
TRBV6-2/TRBV6-3,NA,TRBD2,TRBJ2-5,TGTGCCAGCAGTTGGTCTAGCGGGTCAGGGACCCAGTACTTC,CASSWSSGSGTQYF
TRBV6-2/TRBV6-3,NA,NA,TRBJ1-6,TGTGCCAGCAGTTACCAGGCGAGCTCCTATAATTCACCCCTCCACTTT,CASSYQASSYNSPLHF
TRBV29-1,NA,NA,TRBJ1-2,TGCAGCGTTGGGCAATCCCTTATCGGCTACACCTTC,CSVGQSLIGYTF
TRBV19,NA,NA,TRBJ1-3,TGTGCCAGTAGTGTGCGGGACGACCCTGGAAACACCATATATTTT,CASSVRDDPGNTIYF
TRBV6-1,NA,NA,TRBJ2-7,TGTGCCAGCAGTGAAAGGGGACATTCGTCCTACGAGCAGTACTTC,CASSERGHSSYEQYF
TRBV16,NA,TRBD1,TRBJ2-7,TGTGCCAGCAGCCAATCAGCCGCACAGGGGGCGGAGCAGTACTTC,CASSQSAAQGAEQYF
TRBV5-6,NA,NA,TRBJ2-5,TGTGCCAGCAGCTTAGGAGGGGGCGAGACCCAGTACTTC,CASSLGGGETQYF
TRBV28,NA,TRBD1,TRBJ2-2,TGTGCCAGCAGTTTGGAATCCAGGGGGCACACCGGGGAGCTGTTTTTT,CASSLESRGHTGELFF
TRBV2,NA,TRBD1,TRBJ2-2,TGTGCCAGCAGGGCGATCTCAGGGGGCGCGACCGGGGAGCTGTTTTTT,CASRAISGGATGELFF
TRBV28,NA,NA,TRBJ1-6,TGTGCCAGCAGTTTAAGTTCTATCAATTCACCCCTCCACTTT,CASSLSSINSPLHF
TRBV7-8,NA,NA,TRBJ2-7,TGTGCCAGCAGCTTAGCCCCCGAGGCGTCGTCCTACGAGCAGTACTTC,CASSLAPEASSYEQYF
TRBV3-1/TRBV3-2,NA,TRBD1,TRBJ1-1,TGTGCCAGCAGCCAGCAGGGGGCGAACACTGAAGCTTTCTTT,CASSQQGANTEAFF
TRBV7-9,NA,TRBD1,TRBJ1-2,TGTGCCAGCAGCTTAGAGGGGGCGCGGGGCTACACCTTC,CASSLEGARGYTF
TRBV7-8,NA,NA,TRBJ1-4,TGTGCCAGCAGCCTTAGACAGGCGGGTAATGAAAAACTGTTTTTT,CASSLRQAGNEKLFF
TRBV7-3,NA,NA,TRBJ1-2,TGTGCCAGCAGCTTACAGGCAGGGGCTAACTATGGCTACACCTTC,CASSLQAGANYGYTF